This entry describes one TCR beta chain. Germline trimming cut 3 bases from V and 5 bases from J; bases unmatched to any gene: 11. CDR3 length: 17 residues. Germline CDR1 MNHEY, CDR2 SMNVEV (reference sequence). These data are taken from a study of PD-1 blockade in mismatch repair-deficient tumors. The protocol was immunoSEQ multiplex PCR, while the TCRdb copy is restricted to in-frame clones and leaves out a portion. In the table there are 95,000 to 150,000 clones, around 83% of which are singletons. The sequences come from peripheral blood, collected 44 weeks after starting pembrolizumab. This chain uses TRBV27 with TRBJ2-1, with 9 bases fitting TRBD2. The clonotype comes from an adult with mismatch repair-deficient cancer. DNA for the CDR3: TGTGCCAGCAGTTTTACGACTAGCGGACCGAGAGACAATGAGCAGTTCTTC. This gives the protein CASSFTTSGPRDNEQFF.